Listed below are T cell receptor beta chains from one sample, sequenced in a study of STAT5B mutations in CD4+ large granular lymphocyte leukemia. Sequencing used immunoSEQ multiplex PCR; TCRdb keeps in-frame clones, though not all of them. This repertoire shows more than 25,000 clones, 81% found once; its top ten account for less than 0.35%. Sequencing was done on a sample of CD4+ T cells from blood buffy coats. These receptors were obtained from a human donor in good health. Each CDR3 is given with its conserved first and last residue. Fields, in order: D gene, clone size, V gene, J gene, CDR3 DNA, CDR3 protein. A D gene is named only where the DNA matches it firmly. Some rows mark clone size as missing; the rest say once, few, many or name a class of expanded clone.

NA	once	TRBV6-1	TRBJ2-6	TGTGCCAGCAGAGTCGGATCTGGGGCCAACGTCCTGACTTTC	CASRVGSGANVLTF
NA	NA	TRBV28	TRBJ1-5	TGTGCCAGCAGTCGAGGGCTTCTTGACAATCAGCCCCAGCATTTT	CASSRGLLDNQPQHF
NA	once	TRBV5-1	TRBJ1-3	TGCGCCAGCAGCGTAGGGGTCGGTGGAAACACCATATATTTT	CASSVGVGGNTIYF
NA	NA	TRBV7-9	TRBJ2-1	TGTGCCAGCAGCTCACTGGCAGGATGGTACAATGAGCAGTTCTTC	CASSSLAGWYNEQFF
NA	few	TRBV18	TRBJ1-1	TGTGCCAGCTCACCACCGAGGCAGAACACTGAAGCTTTCTTT	CASSPPRQNTEAFF
TRBD1	NA	TRBV5-4	TRBJ2-7	TGTGCCAGCAGCTTGGTGGTAGGGGGCTTGCTCGAGCAGTACTTC	CASSLVVGGLLEQYF
NA	NA	TRBV9	TRBJ1-3	TGTGCCAGCAGCCCCTCTGGAAACACCATATATTTT	CASSPSGNTIYF
NA	few	TRBV19	TRBJ1-4	TGTGCCAGTCACACCTTGAGTGAAAAACTGTTTTTT	CASHTLSEKLFF
NA	NA	TRBV7-9	TRBJ2-1	TGTGCCAGCAGCTTACCCAGCCTGGTTGGGGAGCAGTTCTTC	CASSLPSLVGEQFF
NA	NA	TRBV28	TRBJ1-1	TGTGCCAGCAGTTTAATTTTGATGAGGACTGAAGCTTTCTTT	CASSLILMRTEAFF
NA	once	TRBV10-3	TRBJ1-2	TGTGCCATCAAAGGGGTCTATGGCTACACCTTC	CAIKGVYGYTF
TRBD2	NA	TRBV4-1	TRBJ2-3	TGCGCCAGCAGCCACCAACTAGCGACCACAGATACGCAGTATTTT	CASSHQLATTDTQYF
NA	NA	TRBV2	TRBJ1-3	TGTGCCAGCAGTGGCAGGGCCGGAAACACCATATATTTT	CASSGRAGNTIYF
NA	NA	TRBV27	TRBJ2-3	TGTGCCAGCAGTTTGAGGGGGACAGATACGCAGTATTTT	CASSLRGTDTQYF
NA	few	TRBV6-1	TRBJ1-2	TGTGCCAGCAGTGTCGATGGGCGGGATCACTATGGCTACACCTTC	CASSVDGRDHYGYTF
NA	NA	TRBV7-2	TRBJ2-7	TGTGCCAGCAGCTATGACCGGCCGTCGGGGCAGTACTTC	CASSYDRPSGQYF
NA	NA	TRBV27	TRBJ2-3	TGTGCCAGCAGTTTAAGCGGACTGGAAAACTACGATACGCAGTATTTT	CASSLSGLENYDTQYF
NA	NA	TRBV18	TRBJ2-3	TGTGCCACCTCCCAATCTAGCGACGGCACAGATACGCAGTATTTT	CATSQSSDGTDTQYF
NA	NA	TRBV28	TRBJ1-1	TGTGCCAGCAGAGGAGGCGGAAACACTGAAGCTTTCTTT	CASRGGGNTEAFF
NA	NA	TRBV30	TRBJ1-6	TGTGCCTGGAGTGAGCCGGAATCACCCCTCCACTTT	CAWSEPESPLHF
TRBD1	NA	TRBV5-1	TRBJ1-1	TGCGCCAGCAGCCCGACAGGGGGCGTGGGCACTGAAGCTTTCTTT	CASSPTGGVGTEAFF
NA	NA	TRBV11-3	TRBJ2-1	TGTGCCAGCAGCAAAGGCACAGGTGGATTGTACAATGAGCAGTTCTTC	CASSKGTGGLYNEQFF
NA	NA	TRBV11-3	TRBJ1-3	TGTGCCAGCAGCCCAACAGTTCTTGGAAACACCATATATTTT	CASSPTVLGNTIYF
NA	NA	TRBV5-1	TRBJ1-2	TGCGCCAGCAGCTTGGGTGGTTACTATGGCTACACCTTC	CASSLGGYYGYTF
TRBD2	NA	TRBV4-1	TRBJ2-3	TGCGCCAGCAGCCAACGGGCCATAGCGGGGGTCACAGATACGCAGTATTTT	CASSQRAIAGVTDTQYF
NA	NA	TRBV7-2	TRBJ2-7	TGTGCCAGCAGCTTAGCAGGGCTAGGCCCCTACGAGCAGTACTTC	CASSLAGLGPYEQYF
NA	NA	TRBV14	TRBJ1-1	TGTGCCAGCAGCCCTTCAATGAACACTGAAGCTTTCTTT	CASSPSMNTEAFF
NA	NA	TRBV6-1	TRBJ1-2	TGTGCCAGCAGCGAGTGGATCTATGGCTACACCTTC	CASSEWIYGYTF